The 14 T cell receptor beta chains in this list originate from one sample, sequenced in a study of Graves' ophthalmopathy and Graves' hyperthyroidism. Amplifying from RNA transcripts, the study obtained TCR beta CDR3 regions. First-round RT-PCR used HTBI primers; second-round multiplex PCR followed. In TCRdb, the multiplex PCR reads were re-called with MiXCR into one record per CDR3 protein. The sample includes roughly 160,000 distinct CDR3 sequences, 30% to 45% of them seen just once. Sequenced: peripheral blood. These receptors came from a man aged 25 to 40 with Graves' ophthalmopathy.

This clonotype appeared many times. The CDR3 sequence: CASSFGDHQPQHF. For the CDR3, the DNA is TGTGCCAGCAGTTTCGGCGATCATCAGCCCCAGCATTTT. The chain has TRBV12-3 or TRBV12-4 and TRBJ1-5; D not certain. The CDR3 contains 13 residues. The ends were cut back, 3 bases at V and 5 bases at J, with 8 bases in the middle.

The V call is TRBV6-2 or TRBV6-3, the J call TRBJ1-1; weak D call: TRBD1 (6 bases). The CDR3 consists of 15 residues. Germline CDR1 and CDR2: MNHEY and SVGEGT. V lost 6 bases and J lost 1, with 15 bases in between. This chain's CDR3 is CASSPHRAWNTEAFF. The CDR3 DNA reads as TGTGCCAGCAGCCCCCACAGGGCCTGGAACACTGAAGCTTTCTTT.

This clonotype was found many times. This chain uses TRBV7-3 with TRBJ2-2; tentative D call: TRBD1 (5 bases). Trimming shortened V by 0 bases and J by 6 bases, and 5 bases separated the two germline ends. The germline V gene encodes CDR1 SGHTA and CDR2 FQGTGA. CDR3 size: 13 residues. The CDR3 here is CASSLTGAGELFF. As DNA, the CDR3 is TGTGCCAGCAGCTTAACAGGGGCCGGGGAGCTGTTTTTT.

This clonotype was counted many times. The V call is TRBV5-1, the J call TRBJ1-1; D is unclear. Looked up from germline, CDR1 is SGHRS and CDR2 is YFSETQ. This CDR3 is built from 12 residues. V was shortened by 5 bases and J by 7 bases, with 12 bases between the two germline ends. The CDR3 region has the DNA TGCGCCAGCAGAGGAGGGATCGGTGAAGCTTTCTTT. Amino acid sequence: CASRGGIGEAFF.

This clonotype has at least ten counts. The J gene is TRBJ2-5, the V gene TRBV12-3 or TRBV12-4; weak D call: TRBD2 (6 bases). The CDR3 loop spans 15 amino acids. V was shortened by 3 bases and J by 5 bases, with 16 bases between the two germline ends. In DNA form, the CDR3 reads TGTGCCAGCAGTTTTAGGCAGGAGGGTAGGGAGACCCAGTACTTC. Amino acid sequence: CASSFRQEGRETQYF.

This clonotype has a count of ten or more. This rearrangement joins TRBV5-1 to TRBJ1-1, with D unclear. The CDR3 extends over 14 amino acids. Between the trimmed V and J ends, which lost 0 bases and 0 bases, there was a span of 6 bases. Germline CDR1 SGHRS, CDR2 YFSETQ. Here the CDR3 DNA reads TGCGCCAGCAGCTTGGGGCCCTTGAACACTGAAGCTTTCTTT. Translation: CASSLGPLNTEAFF.

At least ten counts were recorded for this clonotype. The chain recombines TRBV28 with TRBJ2-5; D remains unclear. V lost 5 bases and J lost 1, with 5 bases in between. Germline V gene lookup returns CDR1 MDHEN and CDR2 SYDVKM. The CDR3 runs 12 residues. The CDR3 coding sequence is TGTGCCAGCAGTCCCCGCCAAGAGACCCAGTACTTC. Its translation: CASSPRQETQYF.

This clonotype was counted many times. The chain joins TRBV4-3 to TRBJ2-2; 7 positions match TRBD1. CDR3 length: 16 residues. With 4 bases clipped from V and 0 bases from J, the junction kept 5 bases outside the gene matches. The germline gives CDR1 LGHNA, CDR2 YSLEER. The CDR3 loop is CASSPTGTANTGELFF. CDR3 nucleotide sequence: TGCGCCAGCAGCCCGACCGGGACAGCGAACACCGGGGAGCTGTTTTTT.

This clonotype occurred a few times. The J gene is TRBJ1-1, the V gene TRBV6-1; TRBD1 is a possible D gene (6 bases). CDR1 MNHNS and CDR2 SASEGT come from the germline V gene. The CDR3 loop spans 17 amino acids. Trimming removed 6 bases at V and 2 bases at J, with 22 bases between. The CDR3 loop reads CASRGGPGWEKNTEAFF. The CDR3 DNA sequence: TGTGCCAGCAGGGGGGGCCCAGGGTGGGAGAAAAACACTGAAGCTTTCTTT.

This clonotype was observed at least ten times. J is TRBJ2-7 and V is TRBV19, with 7 bases fitting TRBD2. The CDR3 has 17 amino acids. The germline gives CDR1 LNHDA, CDR2 SQIVND (reference sequence). Germline trimming cut 3 bases from V and 3 bases from J; bases unmatched to any gene: 14. The CDR3 spells CASSMALGGRNRYEQYF. DNA of the CDR3: TGTGCCAGTAGTATGGCCCTTGGCGGGAGAAACCGCTACGAGCAGTACTTC.

This clonotype came up many times. This chain joins TRBV28 and TRBJ1-1; 7 nucleotides align to TRBD1. The germline gives CDR1 MDHEN, CDR2 SYDVKM. V lost 6 bases and J lost 0; bases outside the gene matches: 10. This CDR3 is built from 16 residues. This chain's CDR3 is CASRRRTQGMNTEAFF. CDR3 nucleotide sequence: TGTGCCAGCAGGCGGAGAACACAGGGGATGAACACTGAAGCTTTCTTT. Full variable domain (missing parts from reference TRBV28 and TRBJ1-1): DVKVTQSSRYLVKRTGEKVFLECVQDMDHENMFWYRQDPGLGLRLIYFSYDVKMKEKGDIPEGYSVSREKKERFSLILESASTNQTSMYLCASRRRTQGMNTEAFFGQGTRLTVV.

This clonotype occurred many times. The J gene is TRBJ2-7, the V gene TRBV20-1; D possibly corresponds to TRBD2 (5 bases). Deletions cut 4 bases from V and 3 bases from J, with 10 bases between. This CDR3 has 12 residues. Germline CDR1 reads DFQATT; CDR2 reads SNEGSKA (reference sequence). The chain's CDR3 is CSAKMEVYEQYF. Here the CDR3 DNA reads TGCAGTGCTAAGATGGAGGTCTACGAGCAGTACTTC.

This clonotype was detected ten times or more. The genes are TRBV6-6 and TRBJ1-1; TRBD1 is a possible D gene (5 bases). CDR1 and CDR2 from the germline V gene are MNHNY and SVGAGI (reference sequence). Trimming cost V 0 bases and J 0 bases, with 29 bases left between them. The CDR3 loop spans 22 amino acids. The CDR3 loop is CASSYSSRTTLSAEGMNTEAFF. CDR3 nucleotides: TGTGCCAGCAGTTACTCATCGAGGACGACACTTTCCGCAGAGGGGATGAACACTGAAGCTTTCTTT.

The chain uses TRBV7-2 and TRBJ2-7; D is ambiguous. Per germline, CDR1 SGHTA and CDR2 FQGNSA. This CDR3 is 12 amino acids long. The V gene lost 5 bases and the J gene lost 7 bases, with 12 bases spanning the gap. The CDR3 DNA is TGTGCCAGCAGCCTAGGGTGGCAAGAGCAGTACTTC. Protein sequence: CASSLGWQEQYF. The whole variable domain, remainder taken from reference TRBV7-2 and TRBJ2-7, is GAGVSQSPSNKVTEKGKDVELRCDPISGHTALYWYRQSLGQGLEFLIYFQGNSAPDKSGLPSDRFSAERTGGSVSTLTIQRTQQEDSAVYLCASSLGWQEQYFGPGTRLTVT.